This T cell receptor beta chain was profiled in a study of post-analysis software for immune sequencing data. Findings and limits, study-wide: When patients were compared with controls, five TRBV segments were more frequent, TRBV5-6, TRBV5-1 and TRBV20-1 among them.

V was clipped by 2 bases and J by 5 bases; unmatched bases: 17. The CDR3 spans 18 residues. Unique molecular identifiers featured in each of the TCR beta cDNA libraries. TCRdb ran MiXCR on the PCR reads and lists one entry per CDR3 protein. The sample includes approximately 770,000 distinct CDR3 sequences, approximately 44% of them seen just once. Note on this clonotype: No antigen is known for it.

Specimen: blood. This receptor was identified in a girl aged 5-17 years with multiple sclerosis. The rearrangement uses TRBV12-3 or TRBV12-4 and TRBJ2-7; 8 positions match TRBD2. The CDR3 DNA is TGTGCCAGCAGTTTAATCTGGGGGGGCGGGACTAGGGTCGACGAGCAGTACTTC. Its translation: CASSLIWGGGTRVDEQYF.